The subject of this entry is one T cell receptor (beta chain). This sample was included in a study of somatic mutations in cytotoxic T cells in rheumatoid arthritis. Germline V gene lookup returns CDR1 MDHEN and CDR2 SYDVKM. J was trimmed by 0 bases and V by 3 bases; bases with no gene match: 8. This CDR3 contains 16 residues. Repertoires were generated with immunoSEQ multiplex PCR, while TCRdb's copy carries only in-frame clones and drops some. The sample records about 36,000 clones, roughly four fifths being singletons. This chain connects TRBV28 to TRBJ2-7; 7 bases are shared with TRBD2. The TCR comes from a man aged 40-50 years in good health. Sequencing was carried out using CD8+ T cells sorted from blood. This CDR3 reads CASSFPGGKNSYEQYF. CDR3 nucleotides: TGTGCCAGCAGTTTCCCGGGAGGAAAAAACTCCTACGAGCAGTACTTC.